This T cell receptor beta chain comes out of a study of T cells in Graves' hyperthyroidism and ophthalmopathy (dated by TCRdb to between 2017 and 2020). A note on the overall study: Peripheral blood was collected at initial diagnosis, before any treatment. To identify TCR V-J signatures that set the groups apart, the researchers used a discovery cohort of about a hundred patients, made up of around 42 with Graves' ophthalmopathy and about 60 with stable Graves' hyperthyroidism. An independent validation cohort of fewer than 20 hyperthyroidism patients and 17 patients who later progressed to ophthalmopathy tested prospective prediction of ophthalmopathy. The approximately 100 discovery patients were randomly split 7:3 into training and test sets. In about 6 Graves' hyperthyroidism patients, the study also compared T-cell repertoires from thyroid tissue with T-cell repertoires from blood. After sampling, hyperthyroidism patients received methimazole starting at 30 mg daily, and ophthalmopathy patients received high-dose intravenous methylprednisolone. According to the paper, TCR Vbeta CDR3 sequencing was carried out on around 140 peripheral blood samples, which came from fewer than 50 ophthalmopathy, approximately 72 hyperthyroidism and roughly 17 progressor patients. Broader findings and caveats from the paper: Ophthalmopathy was separated from stable hyperthyroidism by a 13 V-J signature model, with just over 85% sensitivity and around 81% specificity obtained in cross-validation and 80%/75% obtained in testing. In validation, progression to ophthalmopathy was predicted by the model with nearly 71% sensitivity and 72.22% specificity, a median of approximately 6.5 months before onset. Sample size was not statistically predetermined, and blinding of investigators to group allocation was not performed. Most expanded thyroid clonotypes (frequency above 0.001) were also detected in blood, suggesting blood repertoires may reflect thyroid immune responses.

Reading from cysteine to phenylalanine, the CDR3 counts 12 amino acids. Only the CDR3 DNA stays, 36 bases, in frame from base 1. V lost 3 bases and J lost 1 base; the stretch between them is 3 bases long. Based on the germline V gene, the CDR1 and CDR2 sequences are SNHLY and FYNNEI. TCR beta CDR3 regions were amplified from RNA transcripts. For the first round of RT-PCR on the TCR CDR3, the HTBI primer set was used together with the Qiagen OneStep RT-PCR kit. Libraries were constructed in a second round of multiplex PCR, after which size selection and purification were carried out. The libraries were sequenced on an Illumina HiSeq2000 using paired-end 100 bp reads. Per the source publication's procedure: Raw data were processed with SOAPnuke, discarding reads with adapters, uncalled bases, mean Phred below 15, or no exact constant-primer or identifier match. High-quality paired reads were merged with COPE v1.2.5, and unique nucleotide sequences were defined as clonotypes. Clonotypes were aligned to IMGT TRBV, TRBD and TRBJ reference segments using MiTCR v1.1. Only V-J combinations with frequency above 0.0001, covering 99% to 99.2% of repertoires, were analysed. A TCS score was defined as the ratio between F50 (clonal expansion) and ExV (chaos), using BLOSUM62-based TCRdist between CDR3 peptides within each V-J. Welch's t-statistics and random forest reduced roughly 540 V-J features to about 12, which were used in a naive Bayes classifier (R e1071). TCRdb's own reprocessing of the public reads used fastp at Q25 and MiXCR and kept productive beta chains. Each CDR3 protein gets just one entry, which takes the most common genes and DNA from the rows behind it. The V and J calls, along with clone size, are taken from TCRdb and not from the paper's own processing. Here the sample has approximately 520,000 distinct CDR3 sequences; around a quarter occur a single time. The ten top clones hold 10% to 12% of the sample.

Ophthalmopathy patients had moderately to severely active disease, Clinical Activity Score of at least 3, NOSPECS grade of at least 4, and duration under 3 months. Any patient with an uncontrolled infection, another autoimmune disease, pregnancy or lactation was excluded. Diagnoses relied on clinical symptoms, serum thyroxine and TRAb, thyroid ultrasound and orbital computed tomography. PBMCs were separated from under 12 ml of fresh peripheral blood using Ficoll-Paque density gradient centrifugation. Trizol reagent was used to extract total RNA, and RNA quality was then checked on an Agilent 2100 Bioanalyzer. This clonotype was counted many times. Its antigen remains unidentified. Base qualities were left out, and no much larger clone turns up one base away.

This receptor was obtained from a woman in her thirties with Graves' ophthalmopathy. The sample comprised blood. This chain is built from TRBV2 and TRBJ1-1; no confident D gene assignment can be made. The CDR3 reads as follows: CASSDQNTEAFF. The sequence in DNA is TGTGCCAGCAGTGATCAGAACACTGAAGCTTTCTTT.